The 16 T cell receptor beta chains below come from one sample, sequenced in a study of blood T cell repertoires in COVID-19. Generated by immunoSEQ multiplex PCR, the TCRdb table keeps only in-frame clones and is missing some. Among over 150,000 clones listed, roughly four fifths were seen once. The source material was peripheral blood. The receptors derive from an elderly man with acute or convalescent COVID-19.

V and J are TRBV3-1 (or the pseudogene TRBV3-2) and TRBJ1-1; a weak D match, TRBD1 (5 bases). The germline CDR1 and CDR2 sequences are LGHDT and YNNKEL (reference sequence). This CDR3 comprises 12 residues. Between the trimmed V and J ends, which lost 4 bases and 8 bases, there was a span of 11 bases. The CDR3 DNA sequence: TGTGCCAGCAGCCTGGGGCCGGCAGAAGCTTTCTTT. Protein sequence: CASSLGPAEAFF.

A few counts support this clone. V is TRBV18 and J is TRBJ1-6; a weak D match, TRBD1 (5 bases). CDR3 length equals 14 residues. CDR1 is KGHSH, CDR2 LQKENI, per germline. Trimming cost V 0 bases and J 11 bases, with 11 bases left between them. The CDR3 DNA reads as TGTGCCAGCTCACCACCGGGGGGGAGTACACCCCTCCACTTT. Translation gives CASSPPGGSTPLHF.

The chain recombines TRBV11-2 with TRBJ1-3, with 7 nucleotides matching TRBD1. V gave up 3 bases and J gave up 1 base; unmatched junction bases: 9. Germline V gene lookup returns CDR1 SGHAT and CDR2 FQNNGV. The CDR3 is made up of 17 amino acids. The CDR3 reads CASSFWAGGLSGNTIYF. CDR3 bases: TGTGCCAGCAGCTTCTGGGCAGGGGGTCTTTCTGGAAACACCATATATTTT.

The chain joins TRBV6-5 to TRBJ2-7; D is uncertain. CDR3 length: 15 amino acids. Trimming took off 2 bases at V and 3 bases at J, with 14 bases between the two ends. Germline V lookup: CDR1 MNHEY, CDR2 SVGAGI. The CDR3 DNA reads TGTGCCAGCAGTTACGGTCCCTACTTCGACTACGAGCAGTACTTC. It specifies CASSYGPYFDYEQYF.

V gene TRBV6-2 or TRBV6-3 combines with J gene TRBJ2-3; D may be TRBD1 (6 bases). The CDR3 totals 13 residues. Germline V lookup: CDR1 MNHEY, CDR2 SVGEGT. V shed 5 bases and J shed 11 bases, with 17 bases lying between them. The CDR3 DNA reads TGTGCCAGCAGTACCCATACAGGGAGTAAGCAGTATTTT. The encoded protein is CASSTHTGSKQYF.

V gene TRBV9 combines with J gene TRBJ2-6, with 9 nucleotides matching TRBD1. The ends lost 4 bases at V and 0 bases at J; junction bases unmatched: 8. The CDR3 totals 18 residues. In germline, CDR1 is SGDLS, CDR2 YYNGEE. DNA of the CDR3: TGTGCCAGCAGCCCAGGGACAGGGCGTGACTCTGGGGCCAACGTCCTGACTTTC. Its protein product is CASSPGTGRDSGANVLTF.

The chain combines TRBV6-1 with TRBJ2-4; a weak D match, TRBD2 (6 bases). CDR3 length: 15 residues. V was shortened by 2 bases and J by 1 base, with 9 bases between the two germline ends. Germline loops: CDR1 MNHNS, CDR2 SASEGT. The CDR3 DNA sequence: TGTGCCAGCAGTGAATACGGGGGTGCCAAAAACATTCAGTACTTC. It yields the protein CASSEYGGAKNIQYF.

The rearrangement uses TRBV24-1 and TRBJ1-2, with D perhaps matching TRBD1 (6 bases). Trimming shortened V by 2 bases and J by 4 bases, and 25 bases separated the two germline ends. Germline assignment: CDR1 KGHDR and CDR2 SFDVKD. The CDR3 is 19 residues long. As DNA, the CDR3 is TGTGCCACCAGTGATTCCCGGACAGTGCCATTTGGGTCATTCTATGGCTACACCTTC. It is translated as CATSDSRTVPFGSFYGYTF.

The rearrangement links TRBV5-1 to TRBJ2-7, with D unclear. The CDR3 extends over 14 amino acids. Germline V gives CDR1 SGHRS, CDR2 YFSETQ. V lost 0 bases and J lost 4, with 11 bases in between. The CDR3 sequence is CASSLGRRPYEQYF. CDR3 DNA sequence: TGCGCCAGCAGCTTGGGTAGGAGACCATACGAGCAGTACTTC. Supplemented by reference TRBV5-1 and TRBJ2-7, the full variable domain reads KAGVTQTPRYLIKTRGQQVTLSCSPISGHRSVSWYQQTPGQGLQFLFEYFSETQRNKGNFPGRFSGRQFSNSRSEMNVSTLELGDSALYLCASSLGRRPYEQYFGPGTRLTVT.

This clone came up a few times. The chain carries TRBV4-3 and TRBJ2-7, with TRBD1 identical over 9 bases. Germline assignment: CDR1 LGHNA and CDR2 YSLEER. V shed 1 base and J 1 base; nucleotides not matched to a gene: 5. The CDR3 length is 16 residues. The CDR3 reads CASSQGRGTGSYEQYF. The CDR3 DNA reads TGCGCCAGCAGCCAAGGTAGGGGGACAGGGTCCTACGAGCAGTACTTC.

CDR3 DNA sequence: TGTGCCAGCAGAGGACAGGGGGCTTACGAGCAGTACTTC. Translation gives CASRGQGAYEQYF. The chain links TRBV11-1 to TRBJ2-7; 11 bases line up with TRBD1. With V trimmed by 6 bases and J by 4 bases, 2 bases remained unmatched. CDR1 and CDR2 from the germline V gene are SGHAT and FQDESV (reference sequence). The CDR3 has 13 residues.

The chain has TRBV11-2 and TRBJ2-2; D not certain. The CDR3 is 15 amino acids. Germline V gene sequence: CDR1 SGHAT, CDR2 FQNNGV. V lost 1 base and J lost 2, with 8 bases in between. The CDR3 region is CASSLGGENTGELFF. DNA for the CDR3: TGTGCCAGCAGCTTAGGCGGAGAAAACACCGGGGAGCTGTTTTTT.

The chain is built from TRBV6-6 and TRBJ2-2; 9 bases line up with TRBD1. This CDR3 is built from 14 residues. Germline trimming cut 6 bases from V and 4 bases from J; bases unmatched to any gene: 3. Germline assignment: CDR1 MNHNY and CDR2 SVGAGI (reference sequence). CDR3: CASSKTGGTGELFF. CDR3 bases: TGTGCCAGCAGCAAGACAGGGGGCACCGGGGAGCTGTTTTTT.

This clone was found a few times. The rearrangement links TRBV7-9 to TRBJ1-2, with 8 bases fitting TRBD1. Losses at the gene ends were 1 base for V and 5 bases for J; bases not matched to a gene: 3. Germline V gene data show CDR1 as SEHNR and CDR2 as FQNEAQ (reference sequence). This CDR3 spans 14 amino acids. The CDR3 sequence: CASSLGQGWYGYTF. The CDR3, as DNA: TGTGCCAGCAGCTTAGGACAGGGGTGGTATGGCTACACCTTC.

V gene TRBV5-8 combines with J gene TRBJ1-2, with D possibly TRBD1 on 5 matching bases. The germline gives CDR1 SGHTS, CDR2 YDEGEE. This CDR3 comprises 15 residues. The V end lost 5 bases, the J end lost 5 bases, and 19 bases lay between the germline ends. The CDR3 here is CASRGPGTGDYGYTF. CDR3 nucleotides: TGTGCCAGCAGAGGGCCCGGGACGGGGGATTATGGCTACACCTTC.

V is TRBV10-1 and J is TRBJ1-4; 8 bases map to TRBD1. V was clipped by 5 bases and J by 8 bases; unmatched bases: 7. The germline CDR1 and CDR2 sequences are WNHNN and SYGVQD (reference sequence). The CDR3 extends over 14 amino acids. CDR3 nucleotide sequence: TGCGCCAGCAGTCGACAGGGGCCTGGAGAAAAACTGTTTTTT. It translates to CASSRQGPGEKLFF.